This TCR beta chain came from a study of cytomegalovirus exposure and HLA in healthy donors. Findings of the study overall: With high specificity and sensitivity, the classifier reportedly diagnosed cytomegalovirus status. The records held CMV serostatus as the only immune exposure information. According to a later analysis, donors in an Asian-associated ancestry cluster reportedly had fewer N-insertions than the roughly 630-donor mean.

This CDR3 has 13 residues. Germline CDR1 reads MGHDK; CDR2 reads SYGVNS. The germline V and J ends were trimmed by 3 bases and 4 bases, with 10 bases remaining between them. The PCR ran on 60 Vbeta and 13 Jbeta primers. TCRdb's table, derived via immunoSEQ multiplex PCR, lists solely in-frame clones and lacks some. This sample has 130,000 or so clones, with around 80% found just once. Comment on this clone: Antigen: not known.

The source material was PBMCs. V gene TRBV25-1 combines with J gene TRBJ2-7, with D possibly matching TRBD2 (6 bases). The source is a man aged 30-40 years in good health and CMV-seronegative. CDR3 nucleotides: TGTGCCAGCAGTGACCCGCGGGGTTACGAGCAGTACTTC. It codes for CASSDPRGYEQYF.